This record concerns one T cell receptor (beta chain) sequence. Looked up from germline, CDR1 is LGHNA and CDR2 is YNFKEQ. CDR3 length: 15 residues. Losses at the gene ends were 8 bases for V and 0 bases for J; bases not matched to a gene: 6. As processed by the authors: Amplification of reference gene primers was used by the study to estimate nucleated cell counts. TCRdb's table, derived via immunoSEQ multiplex PCR, lists solely in-frame clones and lacks some. The DNA was the basis for D and trimming; V, J and clone size are from that table. In the table there are around 170,000 clones, more than 70% of which are singletons. The data originate from a study of blood T cell repertoires in COVID-19. About the research overall: Both acute and convalescent COVID-19 samples were obtained from the United States, Italy and Spain. In each case, the material was cDNA or gDNA derived from T cells, B-cell-depleted T cells, or PBMCs.

J is TRBJ1-5 and V is TRBV4-2, with TRBD1 matching over 8 bases. The receptor was isolated from a man in his sixties with acute or convalescent COVID-19. Input material: peripheral blood. Here the CDR3 DNA reads TGTGCCAGCCGAAACAGGGGGTATAGCAATCAGCCCCAGCATTTT. This translates into CASRNRGYSNQPQHF.